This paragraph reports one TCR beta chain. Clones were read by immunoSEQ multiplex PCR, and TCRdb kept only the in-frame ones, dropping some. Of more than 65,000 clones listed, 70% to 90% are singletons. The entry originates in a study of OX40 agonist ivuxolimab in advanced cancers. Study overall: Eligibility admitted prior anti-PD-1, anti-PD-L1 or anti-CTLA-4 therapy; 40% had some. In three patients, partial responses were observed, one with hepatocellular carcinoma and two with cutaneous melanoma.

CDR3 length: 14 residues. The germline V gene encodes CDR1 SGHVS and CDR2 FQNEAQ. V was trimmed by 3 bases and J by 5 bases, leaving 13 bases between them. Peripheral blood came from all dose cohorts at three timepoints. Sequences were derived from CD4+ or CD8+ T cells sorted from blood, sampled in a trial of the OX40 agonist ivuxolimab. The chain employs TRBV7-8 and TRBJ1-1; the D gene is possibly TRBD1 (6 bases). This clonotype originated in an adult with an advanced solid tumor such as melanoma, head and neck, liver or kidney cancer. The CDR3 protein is CASSLFRGETEAFF. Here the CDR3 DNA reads TGTGCCAGCAGCTTGTTCAGGGGAGAAACTGAAGCTTTCTTT. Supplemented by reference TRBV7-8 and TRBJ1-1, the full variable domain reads GAGVSQSPRYKVAKRGQDVALRCDPISGHVSLFWYQQALGQGPEFLTYFQNEAQLDKSGLPSDRFFAERPEGSVSTLKIQRTQQEDSAVYLCASSLFRGETEAFFGQGTRLTVV.